This T cell receptor (beta chain) was retrieved from a study of OX40 agonist ivuxolimab in advanced cancers. Using immunoSEQ multiplex PCR, the repertoire was profiled, and TCRdb retains in-frame clones only, with some absent. The repertoire has roughly 63,000 clones, about four fifths of them found once; the top ten carry less than 4%. This CDR3 has 14 amino acids. V was shortened by 4 bases and J by 0 bases, with 7 bases between the two germline ends. Germline V lookup: CDR1 SGHDT, CDR2 YYEEEE. Sequencing used CD4+ or CD8+ T cells sorted from blood, obtained in a trial of the OX40 agonist ivuxolimab. The receptor comes from an adult with an advanced solid tumor such as melanoma, head and neck, liver or kidney cancer. The J gene is TRBJ1-4, the V gene TRBV5-6; D call uncertain. CDR3 region: CASSRGSTNEKLFF. The DNA of the CDR3 is TGTGCCAGCAGCCGCGGGTCAACTAATGAAAAACTGTTTTTT.